Listed below are T cell receptor beta chains from one sample, sequenced in a study of T-cell reconstitution after alpha-beta-depleted transplantation in children. TCRdb reprocessed the PCR reads with MiXCR, giving one entry per CDR3 protein. Of about 640,000 distinct CDR3 sequences in the sample, 16% were seen once. The material was PBMCs from the stem cell graft donor, obtained from the stem cell graft. The origin of the receptors is a human donor who donated a stem cell graft to a child with acute myeloid leukemia. Each CDR3 is given with its conserved first and last residue.

TRBJ2-1 | TRBV4-2 | CASSQGKGYNEQFF
TRBJ2-1 | TRBV11-2 | CASSSLRTSSYNEQFF
TRBJ2-3 | TRBV7-7 | CASSEGLASDTQYF
TRBJ2-2 | TRBV27 | CASSFPGTGELFF
TRBJ2-5 | TRBV7-2 | CASSLGGLAAQETQYF
TRBJ2-4 | TRBV20-1 | CSASGDGAKNIQYF
TRBJ1-2 | TRBV5-1 | CASSFSPGTENYGYTF
TRBJ1-6 | TRBV20-1 | CSARVVGDRRNSPLHF
TRBJ2-6 | TRBV27 | CASSLTGGASGANVLTF
TRBJ1-5 | TRBV20-1 | CTSGDSNQPQHF
TRBJ2-3 | TRBV9 | CASSVLPSSTDTQYF
TRBJ2-2 | TRBV20-1 | CSARDVAGLGTGELFF
TRBJ2-5 | TRBV5-4 | CASSFRSSVVETQYF
TRBJ2-2 | TRBV6-5 | CASSYSRGGRLFF
TRBJ2-3 | TRBV7-9 | CASSLLVAGPRSQYF
TRBJ2-1 | TRBV7-2 | CASSSDGNNEQFF
TRBJ1-5 | TRBV12-3/TRBV12-4 | CASRQGSGQPQHF
TRBJ2-2 | TRBV20-1 | CSARRTGRTGELFF
TRBJ2-3 | TRBV7-2 | CASSFPPTADTQYF
TRBJ1-1 | TRBV12-3/TRBV12-4 | CASSLAPGHTEAFF
TRBJ2-4 | TRBV5-1 | CASSPEVAGGVAKNIQYF
TRBJ2-7 | TRBV20-1 | CSAPRQGSYEQYF
TRBJ2-1 | TRBV27 | CASSYRGGYNEQFF
TRBJ2-1 | TRBV5-1 | CASSSGTGSGADEQFF
TRBJ2-3 | TRBV20-1 | CSATQQLDTQYF
TRBJ1-4 | TRBV29-1 | CSVADGRGVRKLFF
TRBJ1-3 | TRBV9 | CASSVGQTGNTIYF
TRBJ1-1 | TRBV11-2 | CASKLRDRGNTEAFF
TRBJ2-5 | TRBV20-1 | CSARAPRTSGGLGTQYF
TRBJ1-5 | TRBV6-1 | CASSEAGHGNSPQHF
TRBJ2-3 | TRBV29-1 | CSVSTTDTQYF
TRBJ1-1 | TRBV7-9 | CASSSQGFQEAFF
TRBJ2-5 | TRBV24-1 | CATRAGMGETQYF